This TCR beta chain was captured in a study of blood T cell repertoires in COVID-19. For the study at large: Researchers got acute and convalescent COVID-19 samples from the United States, Italy and Spain. Sample material is recorded as cDNA or gDNA derived from T cells, B-cell-depleted T cells, or PBMCs.

The CDR3 loop spans 13 amino acids. In the original workflow: For nucleated cells, counts were estimated from reference gene primer amplification. Measured with immunoSEQ multiplex PCR; TCRdb has only the in-frame clones, and not every one. The V and J calls and clone size come from that table; D and trimming were worked out from the DNA. The sample has roughly 86,000 clones, 80% to 85% seen once. Sample: peripheral blood. This chain connects TRBV21-1 to TRBJ1-5; the D call in the table, TRBD1, was not verified against the DNA. TRBV21-1 is a documented pseudogene. The sequence came from a man aged 55 to 70 with acute or convalescent COVID-19. CDR3 region: CASSNQGNQPQHF. The DNA for the CDR3 is TGTGCCAGCAGCAACCAGGGGAATCAGCCCCAGCATTTT.